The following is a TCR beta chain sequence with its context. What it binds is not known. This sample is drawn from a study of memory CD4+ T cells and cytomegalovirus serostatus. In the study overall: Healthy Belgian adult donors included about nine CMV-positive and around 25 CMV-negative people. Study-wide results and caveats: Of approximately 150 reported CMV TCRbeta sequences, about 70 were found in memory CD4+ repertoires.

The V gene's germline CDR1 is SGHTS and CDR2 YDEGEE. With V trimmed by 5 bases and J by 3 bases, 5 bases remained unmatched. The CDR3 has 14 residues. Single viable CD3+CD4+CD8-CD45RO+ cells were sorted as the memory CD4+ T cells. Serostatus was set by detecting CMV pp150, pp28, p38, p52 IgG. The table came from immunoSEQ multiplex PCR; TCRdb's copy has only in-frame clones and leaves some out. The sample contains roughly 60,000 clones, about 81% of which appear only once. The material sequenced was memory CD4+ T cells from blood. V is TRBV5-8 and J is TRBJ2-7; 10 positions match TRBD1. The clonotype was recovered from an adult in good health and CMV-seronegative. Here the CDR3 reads CASRSWDRGYEQYF. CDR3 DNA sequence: TGTGCCAGCAGGTCTTGGGACAGGGGCTACGAGCAGTACTTC.